These 10 T cell receptor beta chains were sequenced from one sample in a study of blood T cell repertoires in COVID-19. TCRdb's copy holds only in-frame clones and misses some; the assay was immunoSEQ multiplex PCR. Of 140,000 to 150,000 clones listed, around 89% are singletons. Sequencing used PBMCs or T cells enriched from blood (not recorded which). The receptors were sampled from a woman in her twenties or thirties with acute COVID-19.

The chain links TRBV28 to TRBJ1-5; TRBD1 might be the D (6 bases). In germline, CDR1 is MDHEN, CDR2 SYDVKM. The V end lost 6 bases, the J end lost 7 bases, and 16 bases lay between the germline ends. This CDR3 region has 14 residues. The CDR3 sequence is CASSQSGGRQPQHF. The CDR3 DNA sequence: TGTGCCAGCAGCCAGTCGGGGGGCCGGCAGCCCCAGCATTTT.

This rearrangement joins TRBV30 to TRBJ1-1, with 9 bases aligning to TRBD1. The CDR3 has 17 residues. The germline CDR1 and CDR2 sequences are GTSNPN and SVGIG (reference sequence). Trimming cost V 3 bases and J 4 bases; bases outside gene matches: 15. The CDR3 here is CAWRAGTGLWEGTEAFF. CDR3 bases: TGTGCCTGGAGGGCCGGGACAGGGCTGTGGGAGGGCACTGAAGCTTTCTTT.

V and J are TRBV7-9 and TRBJ2-7, with 8 nucleotides matching TRBD1. Germline lookup yields CDR1 SEHNR and CDR2 FQNEAQ (reference sequence). J was trimmed by 4 bases and V by 5 bases; bases with no gene match: 7. The CDR3 has 14 amino acids. The chain's CDR3 is CASSAVRDRYEQYF. CDR3 bases: TGTGCCAGCAGCGCTGTGAGGGACAGGTACGAGCAGTACTTC.

The chain is built from TRBV7-2 and TRBJ2-1; D ambiguous. V was cut by 1 base and J by 3 bases, with 7 bases left in between. The CDR3 runs to 14 residues. The germline CDR1 and CDR2 sequences are SGHTA and FQGNSA. The CDR3 loop is CASSLGRIYNEQFF. CDR3 sequence (DNA): TGTGCCAGCAGCTTAGGGCGGATCTACAATGAGCAGTTCTTC.

V usage is TRBV19 and J usage is TRBJ1-1; no definite D call. CDR3 length: 13 residues. V lost 9 bases and J 8 bases, leaving 19 bases between the germline ends. Per the germline V gene, CDR1 is LNHDA and CDR2 is SQIVND (reference sequence). The CDR3 sequence is CASLKERAAEAFF. CDR3 DNA: TGTGCCAGCCTCAAAGAACGAGCCGCCGAAGCTTTCTTT.

The J gene is TRBJ2-3, the V gene TRBV4-3; D unclear. Per germline, CDR1 LGHNA and CDR2 YSLEER. V shed 1 base and J shed 2 bases, with 10 bases lying between them. The CDR3 extends over 15 amino acids. The DNA of the CDR3 is TGCGCCAGCAGCCAAGTTTACTCCCCCACAGATACGCAGTATTTT. As protein: CASSQVYSPTDTQYF.

V and J are TRBV29-1 and TRBJ2-5; possible D gene TRBD1, 6 bases. Germline V gene lookup returns CDR1 SQVTM and CDR2 ANQGSEA. Deletions cut 7 bases from V and 5 bases from J, with 14 bases between. The CDR3 is made up of 12 amino acids. CDR3 sequence: CSASRGTETQYF. For the CDR3, the DNA is TGCAGCGCCTCGAGGGGGACGGAGACCCAGTACTTC. Looking up the rest from reference TRBV29-1 and TRBJ2-5 gives the full variable domain: SAVISQKPSRDICQRGTSLTIQCQVDSQVTMMFWYRQQPGQSLTLIATANQGSEATYESGFVIDKFPISRPNLTFSTLTVSNMSPEDSSIYLCSASRGTETQYFGPGTRLLVL.

CDR3 region: CASSLARTGVGSPLHF. In nucleotides, the CDR3 is TGTGCCAGCAGCTTAGCACGGACAGGGGTTGGGTCACCCCTCCACTTT. The chain carries TRBV7-9 and TRBJ1-6; 9 bases fit TRBD1. V was clipped by 0 bases and J by 10 bases; unmatched bases: 7. The germline gives CDR1 SEHNR, CDR2 FQNEAQ (reference sequence). This CDR3 has 16 amino acids.

The chain combines TRBV7-8 with TRBJ2-7; the D gene is possibly TRBD1 (5 bases). Germline assignment: CDR1 SGHVS and CDR2 FQNEAQ. V lost 5 bases and J 4 bases, leaving 9 bases between the germline ends. The CDR3 is made up of 12 amino acids. The CDR3 coding sequence is TGTGCCAGCAGCACCCACAGGTACGAGCAGTACTTC. The encoded protein is CASSTHRYEQYF.

This chain uses TRBV13 with TRBJ2-7; unclear D gene. V was trimmed by 3 bases and J by 3 bases, leaving 6 bases between them. The germline V gene has CDR1 PRHDT and CDR2 FYEKMQ (reference sequence). This CDR3 comprises 12 residues. DNA for the CDR3: TGTGCCAGCAGCTTCTTAAACTACGAGCAGTACTTC. Translation: CASSFLNYEQYF. Looking up the rest from reference TRBV13 and TRBJ2-7 gives the full variable domain: AAGVIQSPRHLIKEKRETATLKCYPIPRHDTVYWYQQGPGQDPQFLISFYEKMQSDKGSIPDRFSAQQFSDYHSELNMSSLELGDSALYFCASSFLNYEQYFGPGTRLTVT.